The 15 T cell receptor beta chains below all came from one sample that was sequenced in a study of T cells in Graves' hyperthyroidism and ophthalmopathy. Amplification targeted TCR beta CDR3 regions from RNA transcripts. The TCR CDR3 was amplified in a first-round RT-PCR using the HTBI primer set. TCRdb recomputed calls from the multiplex PCR reads with MiXCR, one row per CDR3 protein. The table records around 180,000 distinct CDR3 sequences, about a sixth of them present only once. The sequenced sample consisted of blood. These receptors were obtained from a woman aged 45 to 65 with Graves' hyperthyroidism.

V usage is TRBV4-1 and J usage is TRBJ2-5; the match to TRBD2 covers 11 bases. There are 15 residues in the CDR3. The J segment lost 5 bases and the V segment lost 3 bases, leaving 5 bases of the junction unmatched. Germline V gives CDR1 MGHRA, CDR2 YSYEKL. The CDR3 sequence is CASSHRTSGQETQYF. The CDR3 DNA reads as TGCGCCAGCAGCCACCGGACTAGCGGGCAGGAGACCCAGTACTTC.

This clonotype was picked up many times. The V gene is TRBV2, the J gene TRBJ1-3; no clear D gene. The CDR3 spans 13 residues. V shed 4 bases and J shed 1 base, with 5 bases lying between them. The V gene's germline CDR1 is SNHLY and CDR2 FYNNEI. The CDR3 is CASSGISGNTIYF. DNA for the CDR3: TGTGCCAGCAGTGGAATTTCTGGAAACACCATATATTTT.

This chain joins TRBV11-2 and TRBJ1-6, with D possibly being TRBD1 (6 bases). V was trimmed by 3 bases and J by 7 bases, leaving 13 bases between them. The CDR3 consists of 15 residues. CDR1 and CDR2 (germline): SGHAT, FQNNGV. In DNA form, the CDR3 reads TGTGCCAGCAGCTTGGACCGGGACACCAATTCACCCCTCCACTTT. Translation gives CASSLDRDTNSPLHF. The whole variable domain, remainder taken from reference TRBV11-2 and TRBJ1-6, is EAGVAQSPRYKIIEKRQSVAFWCNPISGHATLYWYQQILGQGPKLLIQFQNNGVVDDSQLPKDRFSAERLKGVDSTLKIQPAKLEDSAVYLCASSLDRDTNSPLHFGNGTRLTVT.

This clonotype occurred many times. The rearrangement joins TRBV19 to TRBJ1-1; TRBD1 aligns across 9 bases. Trimming at V came to 7 bases and at J to 2 bases, leaving 8 bases not matched to a gene. CDR1 LNHDA and CDR2 SQIVND come from the germline V gene (reference sequence). This CDR3 has 15 amino acids. The CDR3 DNA is TGTGCCAGTACCCTCGACAGGGGGGGTAACACTGAAGCTTTCTTT. Protein product: CASTLDRGGNTEAFF.

This clonotype has a count of ten or more. The rearrangement uses TRBV10-2 and TRBJ2-1, with 8 bases fitting TRBD1. CDR1 is WSHSY and CDR2 is SAAADI in the germline V gene. This CDR3 has 14 amino acids. With 3 bases clipped from V and 8 bases from J, the junction kept 6 bases outside the gene matches. CDR3 DNA: TGCGCCAGCAGTGACCCCCCGGGACAGGATGAGCAGTTCTTC. As protein: CASSDPPGQDEQFF.

V is TRBV6-1 and J is TRBJ1-5; unclear D gene. With 4 bases removed from V and 4 bases from J, the gap between germline ends came to 11 bases. The germline gives CDR1 MNHNS, CDR2 SASEGT. The CDR3 sequence is 14 residues long. CDR3 nucleotides: TGTGCCAGCAGTGCAGGTGTATCTAATCAGCCCCAGCATTTT. This sequence encodes CASSAGVSNQPQHF.

In its sample, this clonotype was seen many times. The chain uses TRBV12-3 or TRBV12-4 and TRBJ2-2; 11 nucleotides align to TRBD2. Trimming took 2 bases from V and 5 from J; bases not matched to a gene: 4. The CDR3 length is 16 residues. The CDR3 spells CASSLRLAGFTGELFF. The DNA of the CDR3 is TGTGCCAGCAGTTTAAGACTAGCGGGGTTTACCGGGGAGCTGTTTTTT.

This clonotype was counted ten times or more. This rearrangement joins TRBV20-1 to TRBJ2-3; TRBD2 is a possible D gene (6 bases). CDR1 is DFQATT and CDR2 is SNEGSKA in the germline V gene (reference sequence). This CDR3 contains 15 residues. The V end was cut by 1 base, the J end by 0 bases, with 11 bases between. The CDR3 DNA reads as TGCAGTGCTAGAGCCCCTGCGGGGAGCACAGATACGCAGTATTTT. As protein: CSARAPAGSTDTQYF.

This clonotype has a count of ten or more. J is TRBJ1-5 and V is TRBV9; D is unresolved. Per germline, CDR1 SGDLS and CDR2 YYNGEE. The length of the CDR3 is 15 residues. Trimming stripped 0 bases from V and 0 bases from J, with 7 bases between. The CDR3 nucleotides are TGTGCCAGCAGCGTAGACGCCGGTAGCAATCAGCCCCAGCATTTT. Its protein product is CASSVDAGSNQPQHF.

The chain has TRBV9 and TRBJ2-3, with 8 bases matching TRBD2. The CDR3 is 15 amino acids. Germline V gene sequence: CDR1 SGDLS, CDR2 YYNGEE. Trimming took 3 bases from V and 6 from J; bases not matched to a gene: 9. CDR3 nucleotides: TGTGCCAGCAGCGAGACTAGCGAACCCCGGGATACGCAGTATTTT. Protein sequence: CASSETSEPRDTQYF.

This clonotype has a count of ten or more. V gene TRBV7-6 combines with J gene TRBJ2-7; 8 bases are shared with TRBD1. Losses at the gene ends were 5 bases for V and 4 bases for J; bases not matched to a gene: 10. The CDR3 is made up of 15 amino acids. Per the germline V gene, CDR1 is SGHVS and CDR2 is FNYEAQ. The CDR3 loop reads CASSMGTGGTYEQYF. DNA of the CDR3: TGTGCCAGCAGCATGGGGACAGGCGGAACTTACGAGCAGTACTTC.

This clonotype came up many times. The chain carries TRBV6-2 or TRBV6-3 and TRBJ2-1; no clear D gene. Germline V lookup: CDR1 MNHEY, CDR2 SVGEGT. This CDR3 is built from 15 residues. V was clipped by 6 bases and J by 4 bases, with 16 bases between them. Here the CDR3 reads CASSQPPAIYNEQFF. CDR3 coding DNA: TGTGCCAGCAGCCAACCCCCGGCGATATACAATGAGCAGTTCTTC.

This clonotype was picked up many times. This sequence joins TRBV15 and TRBJ2-1, with TRBD2 as a possible D gene (7 bases). This CDR3 has 16 amino acids. Germline V gene lookup returns CDR1 LNHNV and CDR2 YYDKDF (reference sequence). Trimming removed 4 bases from V and 3 bases from J, with 16 bases in between. CDR3: CATSTRGGASYNEQFF. The CDR3 DNA reads TGTGCCACCAGCACAAGGGGGGGCGCGAGCTACAATGAGCAGTTCTTC. The full variable domain, in which reference TRBV15 and TRBJ2-1 provide the parts outside the CDR3, is DAMVIQNPRYQVTQFGKPVTLSCSQTLNHNVMYWYQQKSSQAPKLLFHYYDKDFNNEADTPDNFQSRRPNTSFCFLDIRSPGLGDTAMYLCATSTRGGASYNEQFFGPGTRLTVL.

This clonotype was seen many times. V gene TRBV9 combines with J gene TRBJ2-7; maybe TRBD2 (6 bases). V lost 4 bases, J lost 3 bases, and 11 bases lay in between. CDR3 length equals 13 residues. Per the germline V gene, CDR1 is SGDLS and CDR2 is YYNGEE. Here the CDR3 reads CASSPGGNYEQYF. CDR3 DNA: TGTGCCAGCAGCCCCGGGGGTAACTACGAGCAGTACTTC. The whole variable domain, filled in from reference TRBV9 and TRBJ2-7, reads DSGVTQTPKHLITATGQRVTLRCSPRSGDLSVYWYQQSLDQGLQFLIQYYNGEERAKGNILERFSAQQFPDLHSELNLSSLELGDSALYFCASSPGGNYEQYFGPGTRLTVT.

This clonotype was seen at least ten times. This chain links TRBV28 with TRBJ1-4; D is perhaps TRBD1 (5 bases). The CDR3 is 15 residues long. The germline V gene has CDR1 MDHEN and CDR2 SYDVKM. V was shortened by 3 bases and J by 4 bases, with 12 bases between the two germline ends. DNA of the CDR3: TGTGCCAGCAGTTTCCAGGGCGTGGGTAATGAAAAACTGTTTTTT. This gives the protein CASSFQGVGNEKLFF. Based on the CDR3 plus reference TRBV28 and TRBJ1-4, the full variable domain is DVKVTQSSRYLVKRTGEKVFLECVQDMDHENMFWYRQDPGLGLRLIYFSYDVKMKEKGDIPEGYSVSREKKERFSLILESASTNQTSMYLCASSFQGVGNEKLFFGSGTQLSVL.